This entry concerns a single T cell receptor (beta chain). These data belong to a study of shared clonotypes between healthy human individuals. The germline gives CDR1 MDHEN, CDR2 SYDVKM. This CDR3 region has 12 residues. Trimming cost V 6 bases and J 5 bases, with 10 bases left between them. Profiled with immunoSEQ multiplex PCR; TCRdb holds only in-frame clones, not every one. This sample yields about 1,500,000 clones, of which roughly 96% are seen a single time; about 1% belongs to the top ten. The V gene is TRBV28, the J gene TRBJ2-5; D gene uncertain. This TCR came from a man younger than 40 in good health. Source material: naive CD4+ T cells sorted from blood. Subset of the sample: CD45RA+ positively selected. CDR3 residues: CASRPGRETQYF. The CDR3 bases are TGTGCCAGCAGACCCGGACGGGAGACCCAGTACTTC. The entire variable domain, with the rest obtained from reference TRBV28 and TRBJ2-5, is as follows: DVKVTQSSRYLVKRTGEKVFLECVQDMDHENMFWYRQDPGLGLRLIYFSYDVKMKEKGDIPEGYSVSREKKERFSLILESASTNQTSMYLCASRPGRETQYFGPGTRLLVL.